This T cell receptor beta chain was captured by sequencing in a study of blood T cells in healthy people across ages. V lost 5 bases and J lost 5; bases outside the gene matches: 5. The CDR3 is made up of 13 amino acids. Germline loops: CDR1 LGHNT, CDR2 FRNRAP. Together with a sample-barcoded 5' primer, a J-beta primer mix was included in a second PCR lasting about 6 to 11 cycles. TCRdb recomputed calls from the 5' RACE reads with MiXCR, one row per CDR3 protein. The sample lists roughly 500,000 distinct CDR3 sequences, 25% to 30% occurring once. V usage is TRBV12-5 and J usage is TRBJ2-5; 7 nucleotides agree with TRBD1. Material for sequencing was blood. This TCR was sampled from a woman in her 70s in good health. The CDR3 reads CASGTTGLETQYF. The CDR3 DNA reads TGTGCTAGTGGTACGACAGGGTTGGAGACCCAGTACTTC.